The sample holds a few counts of the clone carrying this T cell receptor (beta chain). No antigen is known for it. Once obtained from cultured CD4+ T cells, the DNA was sequenced using the Oncomine TCR Beta short-read assay. From the PCR reads, TCRdb called clonotypes with MiXCR, one entry per CDR3 protein. The top ten hold 10% of the sample, which has about 14,000 distinct CDR3 sequences, about 33% seen once. This record comes from a study of vaccination and CD4 T cells after COVID-19. Treatment specified: approximately 9-day PBMC culture with coronavirus spike peptide pools or control peptides (ViraFEST assay). For ViraFEST, peptide pools expanded antigen-specific T cells, after which the TCRs were sequenced. Notes on the study in general: Convalescent patients' clones that were vaccine-specific were spike mono-reactive in 304 of 307 cases.

This CDR3 comprises 19 residues. Germline V CDR1 and CDR2: DFQATT, SNEGSKA (reference sequence). Trimming took 6 bases from V and 0 from J; bases not matched to a gene: 17. Sequenced here: CD4+ T cells from blood, cultured in vitro, sampled after SARS-CoV-2 vaccination. The chain is built from TRBV20-1 and TRBJ1-5; 10 nucleotides align to TRBD1. This receptor was taken from a human donor who had recovered from COVID-19. The CDR3 loop reads CSALPPFGGQGYSNQPQHF. CDR3 nucleotide sequence: TGCAGTGCCCTTCCGCCGTTTGGGGGACAGGGGTATAGCAATCAGCCCCAGCATTTT.